Each of the 31 T cell receptor beta chains below was sequenced from the same sample in a study of immune evolution from preneoplasia to lung adenocarcinoma (dated by TCRdb to the early 2020s). Preparation of the library involved the immunoSEQ multiplex PCR assay. The source is immuneACCESS, and TCRdb retained only in-frame sequences with V and J called. Part of the clones is not carried over; for the studies checked, unresolved V genes explain less than half of this, and the remainder is unexplained. This sample has several thousand clones in its table, and 60% to 80% of those were observed once. The biggest ten clones account for roughly a tenth of the sample. The source material was FFPE minimally invasive lung adenocarcinoma tissue. This specimen's cell subset or site label, interpreted: micro-invasive lung adenocarcinoma (MIA). The receptors come from a donor older than 65 with lung adenocarcinoma.

V gene TRBV5-5 combines with J gene TRBJ2-7, with 9 bases that match TRBD1. The ends lost 0 bases at V and 0 bases at J; junction bases unmatched: 13. This CDR3 is 19 amino acids long. CDR1 is SGHKS, CDR2 YYEKEE, per germline (reference sequence). DNA of the CDR3: TGTGCCAGCAGCTTGGCCCCATCTCTACAGGGGGCTAGCTCCTACGAGCAGTACTTC. It specifies CASSLAPSLQGASSYEQYF.

The chain has TRBV28 and TRBJ1-5, with 7 positions matching TRBD1. V was pared by 5 bases and J by 1 base, with 5 bases of the junction left unmatched. CDR1 is MDHEN, CDR2 SYDVKM, per germline. The CDR3 consists of 15 residues. CDR3 DNA sequence: TGTGCCAGCAGTGTGACAGGGTGGAGCAATCAGCCCCAGCATTTT. This encodes CASSVTGWSNQPQHF.

The V call is TRBV5-1, the J call TRBJ1-2, with unresolved D. Trimming pared 0 bases from V and 3 bases from J, leaving 9 bases between. The CDR3 is made up of 14 amino acids. In germline, CDR1 is SGHRS, CDR2 YFSETQ. In nucleotides, the CDR3 is TGCGCCAGCAGCTTGGACCTCGGAGACTATGGCTACACCTTC. Encoded protein: CASSLDLGDYGYTF.

The chain combines TRBV2 with TRBJ1-1; D remains ambiguous. CDR1 is SNHLY and CDR2 is FYNNEI in the germline V gene. Trimming took off 6 bases at V and 6 bases at J, with 17 bases between the two ends. This CDR3 has 14 residues. The CDR3 is CASRVSSQRAEAFF. The DNA for the CDR3 is TGTGCCAGCAGGGTGTCATCGCAAAGGGCTGAAGCTTTCTTT.

V is TRBV5-1 and J is TRBJ1-1; D ambiguous. The CDR3 has 16 amino acids. CDR1 SGHRS and CDR2 YFSETQ come from the germline V gene. The V gene lost 0 bases and the J gene lost 5 bases, with 17 bases spanning the gap. The CDR3 here is CASSLEVRHFGTEAFF. CDR3 bases: TGCGCCAGCAGCTTGGAGGTCAGGCACTTTGGGACTGAAGCTTTCTTT.

As to this clone: One end of the junction is discordant with germline, which a read error may explain. This sequence joins TRBV7-2 and TRBJ2-7, with 15 bases identical to TRBD2. CDR1 and CDR2 (germline): SGHTA, FQGNSA. This CDR3 region has 19 residues. The CDR3 spells CASSVQRTSGRAGSYGQYF. The CDR3 DNA reads as TGTGCCAGCAGCGTACAACGGACTAGCGGGAGGGCTGGCTCCTACGGGCAGTACTTC.

The chain links TRBV10-3 to TRBJ2-1; 7 bases agree with TRBD2. The CDR3 extends over 13 amino acids. With V trimmed by 8 bases and J by 8 bases, 9 bases remained unmatched. CDR1 is ENHRY, CDR2 SYGVKD, per germline. CDR3 coding DNA: TGTGCCATCGGGTCGACTAGCTTATATGAGCAGTTCTTC. Its protein is CAIGSTSLYEQFF.

The gene calls are TRBV10-2 and TRBJ1-3; D may be TRBD1 (6 bases). CDR1 WSHSY and CDR2 SAAADI come from the germline V gene. This CDR3 is built from 14 residues. Trimming took 7 bases from V and 4 from J, leaving 14 bases between them. The chain's CDR3 is CASKEGGDGNTIYF. In nucleotides, the CDR3 is TGCGCCAGCAAAGAAGGGGGAGACGGAAACACCATATATTTT.

This chain joins TRBV6-5 and TRBJ2-7; D possibly corresponds to TRBD2 (6 bases). The CDR3 is 15 residues long. V was pared by 0 bases and J by 3 bases, with 12 bases between. The germline CDR1 and CDR2 sequences are MNHEY and SVGAGI. CDR3 nucleotides: TGTGCCAGCAGTTACTCGTCCGGGGGATTCTACGAGCAGTACTTC. This gives the protein CASSYSSGGFYEQYF.

This clone was observed a few times. The CDR3 region has the DNA TGCGCCAGCAGCCTCCGGGACACCTCCTACGAGCAGTACTTC. Encoded protein: CASSLRDTSYEQYF. The rearrangement uses TRBV4-1 and TRBJ2-7; the D gene is possibly TRBD1 (6 bases). Trimming removed 4 bases from V and 0 bases from J, with 10 bases in between. The CDR3 is 14 amino acids. Germline V gene lookup returns CDR1 MGHRA and CDR2 YSYEKL.

The CDR3, as DNA: TGTGCCTGGGGCCTTAAGGGGGCGCAGGGCTACGAGCAGTACTTC. Translation: CAWGLKGAQGYEQYF. The chain recombines TRBV30 with TRBJ2-7; 7 bases match TRBD1. Germline CDR1 is GTSNPN and CDR2 is SVGIG (reference sequence). This CDR3 region has 15 residues. V trimming: 5 bases; J trimming: 3 bases; junction bases outside the gene matches: 13.

The gene calls are TRBV5-1 and TRBJ1-6; 11 bases are a match to TRBD1. CDR3 length equals 13 residues. J gave up 14 bases and V 5 bases, and 6 bases lay outside the gene matches. From germline, CDR1 is SGHRS and CDR2 YFSETQ. For the CDR3, the DNA is TGCGCCAGCAGAGGGACAGGGGGGTTGGCCCTCCACTTT. Encoded protein: CASRGTGGLALHF.

The rearrangement links TRBV29-1 to TRBJ2-7; possibly TRBD2 for D (6 bases). Trimming shortened V by 6 bases and J by 2 bases, and 20 bases separated the two germline ends. Germline-derived CDR1 and CDR2 are SQVTM and ANQGSEA. The CDR3 has 15 residues. CDR3 sequence reads: CSVQKEAGRTYEQYF. The CDR3 bases are TGCAGCGTCCAAAAAGAGGCGGGACGGACCTACGAGCAGTACTTC.

The chain is built from TRBV5-1 and TRBJ2-2; possibly TRBD1 for D (6 bases). CDR3 length equals 16 residues. The germline V gene encodes CDR1 SGHRS and CDR2 YFSETQ. V gave up 4 bases and J gave up 4 bases, with 17 bases separating them. The CDR3 here is CASSPRGGGGTGELFF. In DNA form, the CDR3 reads TGCGCCAGCAGCCCCCGAGGGGGTGGAGGCACCGGGGAGCTGTTTTTT.

This chain uses TRBV7-3 with TRBJ2-5; D possibly matches TRBD1 or TRBD2 (5 bases each). The CDR3 is 13 amino acids. Trimming left V 4 bases short and J 2 bases short, with 8 bases between. The germline V gene encodes CDR1 SGHTA and CDR2 FQGTGA. CDR3 amino acids: CASSWGPQETQYF. Written as DNA, the CDR3 is TGTGCCAGCAGCTGGGGACCACAAGAGACCCAGTACTTC.

This clone showed up just once. The V call is TRBV28, the J call TRBJ1-5; TRBD1 aligns across 7 bases. The V gene's germline CDR1 is MDHEN and CDR2 SYDVKM. CDR3 size: 15 residues. The ends lost 6 bases at V and 11 bases at J; junction bases unmatched: 16. CDR3 sequence (DNA): TGTGCCAGCAGCCGGACTCACAGGGGCGCGTTGTCCCAGCATTTT. Translated, it gives CASSRTHRGALSQHF. The whole variable domain, filled in from reference TRBV28 and TRBJ1-5, reads DVKVTQSSRYLVKRTGEKVFLECVQDMDHENMFWYRQDPGLGLRLIYFSYDVKMKEKGDIPEGYSVSREKKERFSLILESASTNQTSMYLCASSRTHRGALSQHFGDGTRLSIL.

This rearrangement joins TRBV6-5 to TRBJ2-5; D uncertain. Germline-derived CDR1 and CDR2 are MNHEY and SVGAGI. The CDR3 totals 14 residues. The germline V and J ends were trimmed by 1 base and 1 base, with 7 bases remaining between them. The CDR3 sequence is CASSYWGSQETQYF. DNA of the CDR3: TGTGCCAGCAGTTACTGGGGTTCCCAAGAGACCCAGTACTTC.

In its sample, this clone was seen a few times. The J gene is TRBJ2-3, the V gene TRBV5-1, with D tentatively TRBD1 or TRBD2 (5 bases each). V was trimmed by 1 base and J by 6 bases, leaving 18 bases between them. CDR3 length: 16 amino acids. CDR1 is SGHRS and CDR2 is YFSETQ in the germline V gene. The CDR3 DNA is TGCGCCAGCAGCTTGCAAACCTCCGGGACCGGTGATACGCAGTATTTT. Residues: CASSLQTSGTGDTQYF.

This clone rates as medium-sized. The chain links TRBV30 to TRBJ1-1; no clear D gene. CDR3 size: 14 residues. From germline, CDR1 is GTSNPN and CDR2 SVGIG (reference sequence). V was trimmed by 8 bases and J by 1 base, leaving 17 bases between them. CDR3 loop: CATRDRPGNTEAFF. CDR3 nucleotides: TGTGCCACGAGAGATCGTCCGGGGAACACTGAAGCTTTCTTT.

V and J are TRBV10-3 and TRBJ2-7; D not certain. V was clipped by 4 bases and J by 2 bases, with 6 bases between them. Germline V CDR1 and CDR2: ENHRY, SYGVKD. The CDR3 extends over 12 amino acids. CDR3 DNA sequence: TGTGCCATCAGTGCCAACACCTACGAGCAGTACTTC. Residues: CAISANTYEQYF.

The V gene is TRBV9, the J gene TRBJ2-2; the match to TRBD2 covers 13 bases. Germline CDR1 reads SGDLS; CDR2 reads YYNGEE. CDR3 size: 17 residues. Trimming at V came to 2 bases and at J to 6 bases, leaving 7 bases not matched to a gene. CDR3 nucleotide sequence: TGTGCCAGCAGCGTTGGACTAGCGGGAGTTGTTTCCGGGGAGCTGTTTTTT. This translates into CASSVGLAGVVSGELFF.

This clone was seen only once. The chain uses TRBV5-5 and TRBJ2-5, with TRBD2 matching over 10 bases. This CDR3 contains 18 residues. Germline CDR1 SGHKS, CDR2 YYEKEE (reference sequence). With V trimmed by 5 bases and J by 4 bases, 17 bases remained unmatched. Written as DNA, the CDR3 is TGTGCCAGCAGAGCTTGGGCCCTAGCGGGAGTAGGGCGAGAGACCCAGTACTTC. Protein product: CASRAWALAGVGRETQYF.

This chain joins TRBV19 and TRBJ2-3, with 9 nucleotides matching TRBD1. J lost 1 base, V lost 6 bases, and 8 bases had no gene match. Germline CDR1 is LNHDA and CDR2 is SQIVND (reference sequence). This CDR3 contains 16 residues. DNA of the CDR3: TGTGCCAGTAGACGGACAGGGGCCGGGGGCACAGATACGCAGTATTTT. Residues: CASRRTGAGGTDTQYF. Based on the CDR3 plus reference TRBV19 and TRBJ2-3, the full variable domain is DGGITQSPKYLFRKEGQNVTLSCEQNLNHDAMYWYRQDPGQGLRLIYYSQIVNDFQKGDIAEGYSVSREKKESFPLTVTSAQKNPTAFYLCASRRTGAGGTDTQYFGPGTRLTVL.

The chain recombines TRBV28 with TRBJ1-1, with TRBD1 matching 7 bases. Germline CDR1 reads MDHEN; CDR2 reads SYDVKM. The V and J ends lost 6 bases and 7 bases, in that order; junction bases with no gene match: 5. CDR3 length: 12 amino acids. CDR3 bases: TGTGCCAGCAGCGGACAGGTATTTGAAGCTTTCTTT. As protein: CASSGQVFEAFF.

The chain carries TRBV10-3 and TRBJ1-3; D not certain. CDR3 length equals 14 residues. V was clipped by 7 bases and J by 0 bases, with 10 bases between them. Germline V gives CDR1 ENHRY, CDR2 SYGVKD. CDR3 DNA sequence: TGTGCCATCAATGACCGACGCTCTGGAAACACCATATATTTT. Its translation is CAINDRRSGNTIYF.

The chain employs TRBV28 and TRBJ2-2; D tentatively fits TRBD1 or TRBD2 (5 bases each). V was shortened by 6 bases and J by 3 bases, with 11 bases between the two germline ends. Germline V CDR1 and CDR2: MDHEN, SYDVKM. CDR3 length equals 14 residues. CDR3 region: CASRNGGYTGELFF. CDR3 DNA sequence: TGTGCCAGCAGGAATGGGGGTTACACCGGGGAGCTGTTTTTT.

The J gene is TRBJ2-7, the V gene TRBV6-1; D perhaps matches TRBD2 (6 bases). The V end lost 1 base, the J end lost 1 base, and 11 bases lay between the germline ends. The CDR3 length is 15 residues. The V gene's germline CDR1 is MNHNS and CDR2 SASEGT. CDR3 protein: CASSEVASESYEQYF. CDR3 sequence (DNA): TGTGCCAGCAGTGAAGTGGCTAGCGAGTCCTACGAGCAGTACTTC.

The chain carries TRBV7-8 and TRBJ1-4, with 7 bases aligning to TRBD1. J lost 2 bases, V lost 5 bases, and 8 bases had no gene match. Germline V gene lookup returns CDR1 SGHVS and CDR2 FQNEAQ. This CDR3 has 16 amino acids. CDR3 in amino acids: CASSRTGAGTNEKLFF. The CDR3 DNA sequence: TGTGCCAGCAGCAGAACAGGGGCAGGGACTAATGAAAAACTGTTTTTT.

The chain is built from TRBV4-1 and TRBJ2-1; 15 nucleotides match TRBD2. This CDR3 is 17 amino acids long. In germline, CDR1 is MGHRA, CDR2 YSYEKL. V trimming: 3 bases; J trimming: 2 bases; junction bases outside the gene matches: 2. DNA for the CDR3: TGCGCCAGCAGCCAGGGACTAGCGGGGGGTACCTACAATGAGCAGTTCTTC. This translates into CASSQGLAGGTYNEQFF.

The rearrangement links TRBV7-3 to TRBJ1-6; D is ambiguous. Trimming pared 5 bases from V and 3 bases from J, leaving 5 bases between. This CDR3 spans 13 amino acids. The germline V gene encodes CDR1 SGHTA and CDR2 FQGTGA. The CDR3 region has the DNA TGTGCCAGCAGCCTCGACTATAATTCACCCCTCCACTTT. Protein sequence: CASSLDYNSPLHF.

Judged by abundance, this clone is medium-sized. This CDR3 reads CSVEHLLTGTGSTDTQYF. The CDR3 nucleotides are TGCAGCGTTGAACACTTGCTTACCGGGACGGGCAGCACAGATACGCAGTATTTT. The chain carries TRBV29-1 and TRBJ2-3, with D perhaps being TRBD1 or TRBD2 (5 bases each). The CDR3 spans 18 residues. V was pared by 2 bases and J by 0 bases, with 21 bases between. Germline loops: CDR1 SQVTM, CDR2 ANQGSEA.